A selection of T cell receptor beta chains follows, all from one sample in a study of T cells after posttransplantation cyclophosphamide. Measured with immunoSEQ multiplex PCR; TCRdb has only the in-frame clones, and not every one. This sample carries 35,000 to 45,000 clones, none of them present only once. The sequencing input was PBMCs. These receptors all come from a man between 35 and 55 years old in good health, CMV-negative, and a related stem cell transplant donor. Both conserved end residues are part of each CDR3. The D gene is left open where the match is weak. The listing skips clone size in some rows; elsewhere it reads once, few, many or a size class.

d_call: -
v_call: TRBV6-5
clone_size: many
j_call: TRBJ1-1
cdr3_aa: CASSIQVNTEAFF
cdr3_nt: TGTGCCAGCAGTATACAGGTGAACACTGAAGCTTTCTTT

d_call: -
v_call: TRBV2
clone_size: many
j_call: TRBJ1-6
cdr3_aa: CASSEEQGDSPLHF
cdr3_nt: TGTGCCAGCAGTGAAGAACAGGGAGATTCACCCCTCCACTTT

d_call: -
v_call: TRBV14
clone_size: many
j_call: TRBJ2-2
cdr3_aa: CASSQVDSYTGELFF
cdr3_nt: TGTGCCAGCAGCCAAGTAGATAGTTACACCGGGGAGCTGTTTTTT

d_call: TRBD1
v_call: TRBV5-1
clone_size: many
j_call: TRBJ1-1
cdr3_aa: CASSVTGTGSTEAFF
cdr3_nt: TGCGCCAGCAGCGTTACCGGGACAGGGAGCACTGAAGCTTTCTTT

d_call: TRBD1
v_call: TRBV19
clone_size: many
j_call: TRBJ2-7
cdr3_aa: CASSRDRGQEQYF
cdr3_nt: TGTGCCAGTAGTAGGGACAGGGGCCAAGAGCAGTACTTC

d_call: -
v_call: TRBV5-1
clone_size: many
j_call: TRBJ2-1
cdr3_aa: CASRTSGPQFF
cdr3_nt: TGCGCCAGCAGAACTAGTGGGCCGCAGTTCTTC

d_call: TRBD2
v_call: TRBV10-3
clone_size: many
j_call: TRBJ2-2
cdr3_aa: CAISAVGGGGTGELFF
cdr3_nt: TGTGCCATCAGTGCGGTCGGCGGGGGAGGCACCGGGGAGCTGTTTTTT

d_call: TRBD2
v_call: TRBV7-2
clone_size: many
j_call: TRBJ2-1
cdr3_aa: CASSRRTSDEQFF
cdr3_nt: TGTGCCAGCAGCCGACGGACTAGCGATGAGCAGTTCTTC

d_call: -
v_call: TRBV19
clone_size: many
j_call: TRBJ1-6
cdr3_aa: CASSVRDSPLHF
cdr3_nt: TGTGCCAGTAGCGTCCGTGATTCACCCCTCCACTTT

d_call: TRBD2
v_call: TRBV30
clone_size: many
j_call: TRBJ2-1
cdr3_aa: CAWTRTSGRGPYNEQFF
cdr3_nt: TGTGCCTGGACTCGGACTAGCGGGCGGGGCCCCTACAATGAGCAGTTCTTC

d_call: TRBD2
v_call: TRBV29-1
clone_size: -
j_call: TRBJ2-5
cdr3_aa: CSVARTSEETQYF
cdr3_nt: TGCAGCGTTGCTAGAACTAGCGAAGAGACCCAGTACTTC

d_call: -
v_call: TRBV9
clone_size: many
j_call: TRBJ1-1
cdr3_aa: CASSPEGENTEAFF
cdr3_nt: TGTGCCAGCAGCCCCGAGGGGGAAAACACTGAAGCTTTCTTT

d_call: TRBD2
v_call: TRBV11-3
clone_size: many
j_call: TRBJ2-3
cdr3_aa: CASSLARTRSTDTQYF
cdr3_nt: TGTGCCAGCAGCTTAGCCCGGACTAGAAGCACAGATACGCAGTATTTT

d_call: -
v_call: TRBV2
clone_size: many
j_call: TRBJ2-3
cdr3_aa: CASSDRVPLTDTQYF
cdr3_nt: TGTGCCAGCAGTGACCGGGTCCCCCTCACAGATACGCAGTATTTT

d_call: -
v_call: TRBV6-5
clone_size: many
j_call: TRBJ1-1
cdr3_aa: CASSYNAWAGNTEAFF
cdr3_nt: TGTGCCAGCAGTTATAACGCGTGGGCGGGTAACACTGAAGCTTTCTTT

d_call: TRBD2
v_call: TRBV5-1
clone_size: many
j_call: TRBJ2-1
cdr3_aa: CASSLGASGVTYNEQFF
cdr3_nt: TGCGCCAGCAGCTTGGGTGCTAGCGGGGTAACCTACAATGAGCAGTTCTTC

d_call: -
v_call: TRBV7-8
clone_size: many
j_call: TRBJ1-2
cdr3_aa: CASSAREMDYGYTF
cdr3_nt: TGTGCCAGCAGCGCCCGGGAGATGGACTATGGCTACACCTTC

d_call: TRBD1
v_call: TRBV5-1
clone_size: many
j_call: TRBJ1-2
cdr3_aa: CASSYPGQPSYGYTF
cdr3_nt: TGCGCCAGCAGCTATCCGGGACAGCCCTCCTATGGCTACACCTTC

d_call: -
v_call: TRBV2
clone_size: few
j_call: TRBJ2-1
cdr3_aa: CASSRYNEQFF
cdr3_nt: TGTGCCAGCAGTCGGTACAATGAGCAGTTCTTC

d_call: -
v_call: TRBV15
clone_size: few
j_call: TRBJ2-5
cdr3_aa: CATSTLLGETQYF
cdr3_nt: TGTGCCACCAGCACCTTACTAGGAGAGACCCAGTACTTC

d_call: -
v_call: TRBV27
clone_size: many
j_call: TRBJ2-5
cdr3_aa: CASSPRIGAETQYF
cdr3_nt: TGTGCCAGCAGTCCCCGGATAGGGGCGGAGACCCAGTACTTC

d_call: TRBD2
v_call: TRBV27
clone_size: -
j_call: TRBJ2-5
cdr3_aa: CASSSGLAGYETQYF
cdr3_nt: TGTGCCAGCAGTTCAGGACTAGCGGGGTATGAGACCCAGTACTTC

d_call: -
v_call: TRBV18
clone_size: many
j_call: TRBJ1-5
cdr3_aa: CASSIAPVQPQHF
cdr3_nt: TGTGCCAGCTCGATCGCGCCCGTTCAGCCCCAGCATTTT

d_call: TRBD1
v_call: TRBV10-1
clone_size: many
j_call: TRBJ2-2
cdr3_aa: CASNRQGSGELFF
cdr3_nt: TGCGCCAGCAATCGACAGGGGTCCGGGGAGCTGTTTTTT

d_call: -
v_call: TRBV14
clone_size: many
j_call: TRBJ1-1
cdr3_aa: CASSQVAGRTEAFF
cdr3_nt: TGTGCCAGCAGCCAAGTTGCAGGGCGGACTGAAGCTTTCTTT

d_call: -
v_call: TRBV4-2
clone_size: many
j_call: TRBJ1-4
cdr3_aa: CASSPEQANEKLFF
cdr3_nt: TGTGCCAGCAGCCCTGAGCAGGCTAATGAAAAACTGTTTTTT

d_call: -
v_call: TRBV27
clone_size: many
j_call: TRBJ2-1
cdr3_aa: CASSLPGAGTASYNEQFF
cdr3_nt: TGTGCCAGCAGTTTACCCGGAGCCGGGACTGCCTCTTACAATGAGCAGTTCTTC

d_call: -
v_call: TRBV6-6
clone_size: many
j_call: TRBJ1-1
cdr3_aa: CASSSLLNTEAFF
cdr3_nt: TGTGCCAGCAGTTCCCTGTTGAACACTGAAGCTTTCTTT

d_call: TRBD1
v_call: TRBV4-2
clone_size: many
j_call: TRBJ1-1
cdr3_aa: CASSQGDRQKTEAFF
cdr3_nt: TGTGCCAGCAGCCAAGGGGACAGGCAAAAAACTGAAGCTTTCTTT

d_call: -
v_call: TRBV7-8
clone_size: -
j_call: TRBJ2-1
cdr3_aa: CASSIEIATSYNEQFF
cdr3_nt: TGTGCCAGCAGCATAGAAATCGCTACCTCCTACAATGAGCAGTTCTTC

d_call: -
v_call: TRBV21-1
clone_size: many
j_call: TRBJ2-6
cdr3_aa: CASTDIRDRLSGANVLTF
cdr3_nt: TGTGCCAGCACGGATATCCGGGACAGGCTCTCTGGGGCCAACGTCCTGACTTTC

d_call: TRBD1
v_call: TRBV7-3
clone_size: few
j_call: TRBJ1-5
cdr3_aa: CASSLIRTGMGQPQHF
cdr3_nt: TGTGCCAGCAGCTTAATCCGGACAGGGATGGGTCAGCCCCAGCATTTT

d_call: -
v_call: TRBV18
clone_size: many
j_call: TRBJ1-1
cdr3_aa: CASSPSDTEAFF
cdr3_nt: TGTGCCAGCTCACCGTCTGACACTGAAGCTTTCTTT

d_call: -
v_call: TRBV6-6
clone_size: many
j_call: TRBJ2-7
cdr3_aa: CASSYIGLEQYF
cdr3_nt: TGTGCCAGCAGTTACATCGGTTTAGAGCAGTACTTC

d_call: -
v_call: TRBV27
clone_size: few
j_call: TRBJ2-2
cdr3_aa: CASSFGGTVTGELFF
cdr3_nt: TGTGCCAGCAGTTTCGGGGGAACGGTAACCGGGGAGCTGTTTTTT

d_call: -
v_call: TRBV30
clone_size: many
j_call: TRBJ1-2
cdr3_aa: CACTTGYGNGYTF
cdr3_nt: TGTGCCTGCACTACAGGGTATGGCAATGGCTACACCTTC

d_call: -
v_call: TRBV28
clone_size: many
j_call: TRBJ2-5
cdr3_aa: CASRGLQETQYF
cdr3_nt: TGTGCCAGTAGAGGACTCCAAGAGACCCAGTACTTC

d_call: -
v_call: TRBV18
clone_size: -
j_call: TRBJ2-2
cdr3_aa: CASSPPGWSGTGELFF
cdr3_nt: TGTGCCAGCTCACCACCGGGTTGGAGTGGCACCGGGGAGCTGTTTTTT

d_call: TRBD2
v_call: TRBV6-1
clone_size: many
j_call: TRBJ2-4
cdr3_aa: CASNSGGAGDIQYF
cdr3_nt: TGTGCCAGCAACTCCGGGGGGGCGGGGGACATTCAGTACTTC

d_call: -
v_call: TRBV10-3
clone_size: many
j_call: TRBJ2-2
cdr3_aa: CAISENGGTNTGELFF
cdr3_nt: TGTGCCATCAGTGAGAACGGCGGTACGAACACCGGGGAGCTGTTTTTT

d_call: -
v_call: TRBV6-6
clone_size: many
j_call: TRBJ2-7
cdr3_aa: CATTWGPNEQYF
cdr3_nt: TGTGCCACCACGTGGGGGCCCAACGAGCAGTACTTC

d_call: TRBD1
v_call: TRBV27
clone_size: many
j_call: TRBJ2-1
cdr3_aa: CASSTRDSPRSYNEQFF
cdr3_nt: TGTGCCAGCAGTACAAGGGACAGTCCGAGGTCCTACAATGAGCAGTTCTTC

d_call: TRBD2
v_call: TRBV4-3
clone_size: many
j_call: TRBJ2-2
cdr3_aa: CASSQGLAVNTGELFF
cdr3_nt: TGCGCCAGCAGCCAAGGTCTAGCGGTCAACACCGGGGAGCTGTTTTTT

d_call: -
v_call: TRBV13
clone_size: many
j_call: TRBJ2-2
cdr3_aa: CASSLSLTPGELFF
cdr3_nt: TGTGCCAGCAGCTTATCACTAACCCCTGGGGAGCTGTTTTTT

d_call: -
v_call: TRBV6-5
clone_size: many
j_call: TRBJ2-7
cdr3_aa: CASSYSRRSSYEQYF
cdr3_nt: TGTGCCAGCAGTTACTCGAGGCGGAGCTCCTACGAGCAGTACTTC